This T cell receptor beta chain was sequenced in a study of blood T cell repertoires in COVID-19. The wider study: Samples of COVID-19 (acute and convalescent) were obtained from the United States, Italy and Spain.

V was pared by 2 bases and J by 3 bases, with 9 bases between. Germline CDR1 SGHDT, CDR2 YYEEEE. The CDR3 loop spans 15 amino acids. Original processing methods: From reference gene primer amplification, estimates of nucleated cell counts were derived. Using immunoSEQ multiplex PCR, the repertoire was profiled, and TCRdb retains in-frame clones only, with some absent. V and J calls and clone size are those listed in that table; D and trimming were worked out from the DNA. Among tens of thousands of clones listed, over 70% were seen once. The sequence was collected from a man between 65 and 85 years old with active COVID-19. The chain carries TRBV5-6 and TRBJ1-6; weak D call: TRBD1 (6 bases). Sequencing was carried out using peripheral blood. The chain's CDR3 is CASSLQGFYNSPLHF. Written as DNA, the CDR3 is TGTGCCAGCAGCTTACAGGGTTTCTATAATTCACCCCTCCACTTT.